Sequencing of this TCR beta chain was carried out in a study of shared clonotypes between healthy human individuals. Study-wide findings and caveats: It was observed that approximately 5% of naive CD4 clonotypes were shared across four donors. Tissue TCR repertoires likely differ from these blood-only repertoires.

Once extracted for a subset, genomic DNA was divided evenly among several immunoSEQ plates. Sequenced by immunoSEQ multiplex PCR; TCRdb stores in-frame clones only, minus some. Seen here are over 2 million clones, roughly 96% observed once, and the top ten hold more than 0.1%. As concerns this clone: Antigen unknown.

This CDR3 region has 14 residues. The V end lost 5 bases, the J end lost 5 bases, and 16 bases lay between the germline ends. The germline V gene encodes CDR1 SEHNR and CDR2 FQNEAQ (reference sequence). The TCR sequence derives from a man aged 18-30 years in good health. Sequencing was done on a sample of naive CD4+ T cells sorted from blood. Subset described: CD45RA+ positively selected. The V gene is TRBV7-9, the J gene TRBJ2-7; maybe TRBD1 (6 bases). CDR3 region: CASSQKQGLDEQYF. CDR3 DNA sequence: TGTGCCAGCAGCCAAAAACAGGGATTAGACGAGCAGTACTTC.